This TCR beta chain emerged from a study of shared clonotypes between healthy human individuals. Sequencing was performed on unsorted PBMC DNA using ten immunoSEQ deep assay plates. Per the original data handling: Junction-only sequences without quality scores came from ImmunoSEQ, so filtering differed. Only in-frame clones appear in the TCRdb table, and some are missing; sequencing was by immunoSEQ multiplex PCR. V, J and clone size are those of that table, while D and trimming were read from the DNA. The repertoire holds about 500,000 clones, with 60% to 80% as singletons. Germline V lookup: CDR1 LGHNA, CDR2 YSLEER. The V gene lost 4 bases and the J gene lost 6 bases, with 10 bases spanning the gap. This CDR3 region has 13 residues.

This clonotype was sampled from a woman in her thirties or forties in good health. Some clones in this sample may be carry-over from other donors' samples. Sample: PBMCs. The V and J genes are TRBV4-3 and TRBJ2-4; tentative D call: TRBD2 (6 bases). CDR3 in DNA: TGCGCCAGCAGCCGCGGACTAATAAACATTCAGTACTTC. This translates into CASSRGLINIQYF.